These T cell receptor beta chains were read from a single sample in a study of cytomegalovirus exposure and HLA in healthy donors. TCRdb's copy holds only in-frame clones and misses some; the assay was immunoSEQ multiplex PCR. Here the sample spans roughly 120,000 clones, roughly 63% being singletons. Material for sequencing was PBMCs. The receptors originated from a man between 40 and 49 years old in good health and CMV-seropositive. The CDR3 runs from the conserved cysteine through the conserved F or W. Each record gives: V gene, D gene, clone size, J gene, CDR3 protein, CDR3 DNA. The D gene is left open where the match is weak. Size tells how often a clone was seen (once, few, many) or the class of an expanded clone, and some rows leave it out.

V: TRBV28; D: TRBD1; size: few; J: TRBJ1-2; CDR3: CASSLFGPHDRVGGYTF; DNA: TGTGCCAGCAGTTTATTCGGTCCTCACGACAGGGTGGGTGGCTACACCTTC
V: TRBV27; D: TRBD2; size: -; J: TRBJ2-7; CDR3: CASSRTSGAYEQYF; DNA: TGTGCCAGCAGTCGGACTAGCGGGGCCTACGAGCAGTACTTC
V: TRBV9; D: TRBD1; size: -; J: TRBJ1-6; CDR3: CASSPGQGWNSPLHF; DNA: TGTGCCAGCAGCCCGGGACAGGGATGGAATTCACCCCTCCACTTT
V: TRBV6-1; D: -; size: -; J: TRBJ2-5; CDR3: CASSFQGKETQYF; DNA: TGTGCCAGCAGTTTTCAGGGGAAGGAGACCCAGTACTTC
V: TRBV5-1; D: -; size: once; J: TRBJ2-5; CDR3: CASSLGVRRGAREETQYF; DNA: TGCGCCAGCAGCTTGGGGGTCCGTCGGGGGGCGAGGGAAGAGACCCAGTACTTC
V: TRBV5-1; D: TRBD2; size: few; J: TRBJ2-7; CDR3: CASSFSLAGLSSYEQYF; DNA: TGCGCCAGCAGCTTTTCTCTAGCGGGACTCTCATCCTACGAGCAGTACTTC
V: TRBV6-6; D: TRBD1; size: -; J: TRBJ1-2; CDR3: CASIRDRGISWYGYTF; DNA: TGTGCCAGCATCCGGGACAGGGGGATTAGTTGGTATGGCTACACCTTC
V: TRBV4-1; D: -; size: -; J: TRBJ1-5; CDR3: CASSQDHRVNQPQHF; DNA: TGCGCCAGCAGCCAAGACCACAGGGTTAATCAGCCCCAGCATTTT
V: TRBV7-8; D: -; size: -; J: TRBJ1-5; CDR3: CASSSRTEVWPQHF; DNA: TGTGCCAGCAGCTCGAGGACAGAAGTGTGGCCCCAGCATTTT
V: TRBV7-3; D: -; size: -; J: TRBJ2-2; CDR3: CASSLRTSVNTGELFF; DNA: TGTGCCAGCAGCCTTAGAACTAGTGTGAACACCGGGGAGCTGTTTTTT
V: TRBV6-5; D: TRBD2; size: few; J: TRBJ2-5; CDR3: CASSNGGRETQYF; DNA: TGTGCCAGCAGTAATGGCGGGAGGGAGACCCAGTACTTC
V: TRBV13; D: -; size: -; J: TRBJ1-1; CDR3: CASERRGNTEAFF; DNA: TGTGCCAGCGAAAGAAGAGGGAACACTGAAGCTTTCTTT
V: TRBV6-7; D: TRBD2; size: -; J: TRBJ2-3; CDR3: CASSSGTSGMNSPDTQYF; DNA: TGTGCCAGCAGTTCCGGGACTAGCGGGATGAATTCCCCAGATACGCAGTATTTT
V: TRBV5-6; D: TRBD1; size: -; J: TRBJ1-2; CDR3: CASSLDGTGVYGYTF; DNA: TGTGCCAGCAGCTTGGATGGGACAGGGGTTTATGGCTACACCTTC
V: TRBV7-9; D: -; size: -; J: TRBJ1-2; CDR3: CASSYGAVNYGYTF; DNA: TGTGCCAGCAGCTATGGGGCAGTTAACTATGGCTACACCTTC
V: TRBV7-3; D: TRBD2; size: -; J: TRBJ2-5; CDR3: CASRAGTSSYQETQYF; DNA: TGTGCCAGCAGGGCCGGGACTAGCAGCTACCAAGAGACCCAGTACTTC
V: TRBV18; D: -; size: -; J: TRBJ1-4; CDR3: CASSPPGTGLGEKLFF; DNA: TGTGCCAGCTCACCTCCGGGAACAGGACTAGGAGAAAAACTGTTTTTT
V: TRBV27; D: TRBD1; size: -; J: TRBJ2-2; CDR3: CASSFGTANTGELFF; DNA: TGTGCCAGCAGTTTCGGGACAGCGAACACCGGGGAGCTGTTTTTT